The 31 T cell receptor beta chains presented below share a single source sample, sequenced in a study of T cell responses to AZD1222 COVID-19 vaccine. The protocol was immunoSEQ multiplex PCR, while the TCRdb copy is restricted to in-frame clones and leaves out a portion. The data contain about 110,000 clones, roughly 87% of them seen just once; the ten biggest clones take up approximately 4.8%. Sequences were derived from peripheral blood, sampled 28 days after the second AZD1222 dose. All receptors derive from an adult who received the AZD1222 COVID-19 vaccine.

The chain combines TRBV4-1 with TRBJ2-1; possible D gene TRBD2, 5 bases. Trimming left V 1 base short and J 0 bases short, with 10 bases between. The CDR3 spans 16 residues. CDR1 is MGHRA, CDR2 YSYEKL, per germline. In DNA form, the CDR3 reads TGCGCCAGCAGCCAAGGGGAGAGAAGCTCCTACAATGAGCAGTTCTTC. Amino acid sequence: CASSQGERSSYNEQFF.

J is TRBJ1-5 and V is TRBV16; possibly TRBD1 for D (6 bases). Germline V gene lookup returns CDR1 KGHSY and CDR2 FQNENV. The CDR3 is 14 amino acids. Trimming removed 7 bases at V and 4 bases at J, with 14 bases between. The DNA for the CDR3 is TGTGCCAGCAAGGGTAGGCAGGGGAATCAGCCCCAGCATTTT. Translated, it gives CASKGRQGNQPQHF.

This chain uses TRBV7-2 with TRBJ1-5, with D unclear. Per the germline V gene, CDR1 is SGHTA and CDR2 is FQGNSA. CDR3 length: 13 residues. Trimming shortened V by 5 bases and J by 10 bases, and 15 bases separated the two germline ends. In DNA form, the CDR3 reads TGTGCCAGCAGCCCCGCGGGGTCCCCACCCCAGCATTTT. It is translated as CASSPAGSPPQHF.

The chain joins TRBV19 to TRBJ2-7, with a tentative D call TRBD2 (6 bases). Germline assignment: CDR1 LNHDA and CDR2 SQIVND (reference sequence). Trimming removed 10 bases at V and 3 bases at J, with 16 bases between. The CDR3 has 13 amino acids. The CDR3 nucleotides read TGTGCCACCACCCCCGGAGCGGGCTACGAGCAGTACTTC. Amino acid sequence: CATTPGAGYEQYF.

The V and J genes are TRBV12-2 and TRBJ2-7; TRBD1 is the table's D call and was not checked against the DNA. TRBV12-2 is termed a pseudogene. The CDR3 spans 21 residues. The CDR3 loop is CASRLEGAPLLNSDSSYEQYF. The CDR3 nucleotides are TGTGCAAGTCGCTTAGAAGGGGCCCCCCTCCTCAACAGCGATAGCTCCTACGAGCAGTACTTC.

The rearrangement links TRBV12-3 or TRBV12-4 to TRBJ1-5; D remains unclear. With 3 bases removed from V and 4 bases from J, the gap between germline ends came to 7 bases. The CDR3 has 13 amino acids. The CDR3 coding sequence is TGTGCCAGCAGTTTTACGGCTAATCAGCCCCAGCATTTT. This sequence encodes CASSFTANQPQHF.

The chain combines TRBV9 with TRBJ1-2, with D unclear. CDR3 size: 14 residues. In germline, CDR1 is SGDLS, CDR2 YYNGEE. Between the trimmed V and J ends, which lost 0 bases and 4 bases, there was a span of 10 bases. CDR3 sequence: CASSVDSLGYGYTF. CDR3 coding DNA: TGTGCCAGCAGCGTAGACAGCCTTGGCTATGGCTACACCTTC.

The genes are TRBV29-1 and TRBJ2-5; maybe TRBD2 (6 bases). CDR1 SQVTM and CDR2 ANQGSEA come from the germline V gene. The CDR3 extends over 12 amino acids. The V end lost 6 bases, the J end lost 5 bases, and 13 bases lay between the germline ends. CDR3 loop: CSVTRLVETQYF. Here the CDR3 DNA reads TGCAGCGTGACTAGGTTAGTCGAGACCCAGTACTTC.

CDR3 nucleotides: TGTGCCAGCTCACCAAGCGAGGAGCAGCCCCAGCATTTT. Translating gives CASSPSEEQPQHF. This chain connects TRBV18 to TRBJ1-5, with no clear D. Trimming left V 2 bases short and J 7 bases short, with 9 bases between. There are 13 residues in the CDR3. Germline CDR1 reads KGHSH; CDR2 reads LQKENI.

The CDR3 DNA reads as TGTGCCAGCAGAGGACGCCGAACAGGGGGAAGGGGTTCACCCCTCCACTTT. Translation gives CASRGRRTGGRGSPLHF. The V and J genes are TRBV5-8 and TRBJ1-6; 8 bases match TRBD1. This CDR3 spans 17 amino acids. Losses at the gene ends were 5 bases for V and 9 bases for J; bases not matched to a gene: 16. Per the germline V gene, CDR1 is SGHTS and CDR2 is YDEGEE.

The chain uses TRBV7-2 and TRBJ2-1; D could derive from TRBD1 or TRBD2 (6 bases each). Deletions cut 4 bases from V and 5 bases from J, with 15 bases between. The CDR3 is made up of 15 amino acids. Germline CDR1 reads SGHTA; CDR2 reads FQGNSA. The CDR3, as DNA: TGTGCCAGCAGCTCCCTCCGGGGGCCCCACAATGAGCAGTTCTTC. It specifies CASSSLRGPHNEQFF.

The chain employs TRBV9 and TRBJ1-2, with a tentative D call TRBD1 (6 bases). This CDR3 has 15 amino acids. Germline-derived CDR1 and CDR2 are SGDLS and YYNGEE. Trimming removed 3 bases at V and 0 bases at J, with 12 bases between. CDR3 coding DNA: TGTGCCAGCAGCGCACCGACAGGTCCTAACTATGGCTACACCTTC. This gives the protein CASSAPTGPNYGYTF.

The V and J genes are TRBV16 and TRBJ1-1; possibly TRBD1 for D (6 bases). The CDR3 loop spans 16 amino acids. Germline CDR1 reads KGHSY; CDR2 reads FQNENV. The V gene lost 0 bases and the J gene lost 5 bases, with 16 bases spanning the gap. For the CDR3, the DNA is TGTGCCAGCAGCCAATCTCGTCTGAGGCAGGGGACTGAAGCTTTCTTT. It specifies CASSQSRLRQGTEAFF. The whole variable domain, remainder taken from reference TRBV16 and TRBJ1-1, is GEEVAQTPKHLVRGEGQKAKLYCAPIKGHSYVFWYQQVLKNEFKFLISFQNENVFDETGMPKERFSAKCLPNSPCSLEIQATKLEDSAVYFCASSQSRLRQGTEAFFGQGTRLTVV.

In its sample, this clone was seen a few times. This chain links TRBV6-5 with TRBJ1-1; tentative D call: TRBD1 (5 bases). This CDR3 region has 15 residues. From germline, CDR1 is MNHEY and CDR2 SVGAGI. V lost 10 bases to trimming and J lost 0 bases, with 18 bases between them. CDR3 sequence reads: CAITGLQKMNTEAFF. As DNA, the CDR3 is TGTGCCATCACGGGACTCCAAAAAATGAACACTGAAGCTTTCTTT.

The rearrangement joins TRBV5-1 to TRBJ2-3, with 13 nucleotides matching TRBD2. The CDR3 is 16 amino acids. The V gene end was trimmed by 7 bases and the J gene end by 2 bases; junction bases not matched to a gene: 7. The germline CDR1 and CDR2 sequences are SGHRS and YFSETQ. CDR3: CASRTGTSGDTDTQYF. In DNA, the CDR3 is TGCGCCAGCCGAACCGGGACTAGCGGGGACACAGATACGCAGTATTTT.

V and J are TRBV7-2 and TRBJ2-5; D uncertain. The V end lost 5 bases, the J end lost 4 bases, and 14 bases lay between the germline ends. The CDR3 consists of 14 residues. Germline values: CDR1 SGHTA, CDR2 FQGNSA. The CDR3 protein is CASSPWQATETQYF. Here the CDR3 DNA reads TGTGCCAGCAGCCCCTGGCAGGCCACAGAGACCCAGTACTTC.

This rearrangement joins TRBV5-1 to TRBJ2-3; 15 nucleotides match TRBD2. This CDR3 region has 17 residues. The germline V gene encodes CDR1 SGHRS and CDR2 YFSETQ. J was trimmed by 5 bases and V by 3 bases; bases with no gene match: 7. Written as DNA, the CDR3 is TGCGCCAGCAGCTACTGGACTAGCGGGGGGGCCGAAGATACGCAGTATTTT. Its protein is CASSYWTSGGAEDTQYF.

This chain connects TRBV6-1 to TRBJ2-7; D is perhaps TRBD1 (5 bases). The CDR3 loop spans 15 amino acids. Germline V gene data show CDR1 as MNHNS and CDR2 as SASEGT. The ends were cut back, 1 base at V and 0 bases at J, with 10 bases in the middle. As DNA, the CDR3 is TGTGCCAGCAGTGAAGAGTTCAGGGTCTCCTACGAGCAGTACTTC. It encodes CASSEEFRVSYEQYF.

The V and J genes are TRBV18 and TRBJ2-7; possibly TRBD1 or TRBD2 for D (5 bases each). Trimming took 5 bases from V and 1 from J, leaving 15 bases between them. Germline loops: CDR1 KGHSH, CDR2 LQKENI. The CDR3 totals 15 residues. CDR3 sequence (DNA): TGTGCCAGCTCATACTCCGGGACGGATTCCTACGAGCAGTACTTC. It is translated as CASSYSGTDSYEQYF. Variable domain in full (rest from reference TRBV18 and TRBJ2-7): NAGVMQNPRHLVRRRGQEARLRCSPMKGHSHVYWYRQLPEEGLKFMVYLQKENIIDESGMPKERFSAEFPKEGPSILRIQQVVRGDSAAYFCASSYSGTDSYEQYFGPGTRLTVT.

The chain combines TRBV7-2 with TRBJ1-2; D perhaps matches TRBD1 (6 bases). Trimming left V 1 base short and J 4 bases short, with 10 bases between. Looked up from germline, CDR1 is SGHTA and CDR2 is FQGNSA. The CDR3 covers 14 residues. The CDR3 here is CASSLVGDTYGYTF. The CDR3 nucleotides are TGTGCCAGCAGCTTAGTCGGGGACACCTATGGCTACACCTTC.

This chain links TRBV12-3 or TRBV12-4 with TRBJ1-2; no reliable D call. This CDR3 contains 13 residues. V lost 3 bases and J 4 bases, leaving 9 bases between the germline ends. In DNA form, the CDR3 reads TGTGCCAGCAGTTTCCCAGGTAGCTATGGCTACACCTTC. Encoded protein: CASSFPGSYGYTF.

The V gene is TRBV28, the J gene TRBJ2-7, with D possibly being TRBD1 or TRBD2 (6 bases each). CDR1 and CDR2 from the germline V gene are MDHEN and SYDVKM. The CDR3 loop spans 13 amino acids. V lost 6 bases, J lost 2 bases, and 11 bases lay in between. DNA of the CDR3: TGTGCCAGCAGAGGGGGGACAACCTACGAGCAGTACTTC. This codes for CASRGGTTYEQYF.

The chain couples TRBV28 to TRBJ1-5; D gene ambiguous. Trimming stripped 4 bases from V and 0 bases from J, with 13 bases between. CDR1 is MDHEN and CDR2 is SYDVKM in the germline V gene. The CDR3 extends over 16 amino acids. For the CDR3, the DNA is TGTGCCAGCAGTTCCGGTGGCAGAGATAGCAATCAGCCCCAGCATTTT. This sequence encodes CASSSGGRDSNQPQHF.

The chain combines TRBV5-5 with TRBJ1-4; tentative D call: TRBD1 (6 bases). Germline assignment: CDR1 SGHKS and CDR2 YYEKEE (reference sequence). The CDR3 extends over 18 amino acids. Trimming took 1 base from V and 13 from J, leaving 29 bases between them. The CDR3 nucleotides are TGTGCCAGCAGCTTGACCTACACCCGACAGGAACGGGCCGGGGGACTGTTTTTT. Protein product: CASSLTYTRQERAGGLFF.

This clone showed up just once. The CDR3 protein is CASSEYHRVDEQYF. The CDR3 DNA is TGTGCCAGCAGTGAATATCACAGGGTCGATGAGCAGTACTTC. The chain carries TRBV25-1 and TRBJ2-7; maybe TRBD1 (6 bases). V lost 0 bases to trimming and J lost 7 bases, with 13 bases between them. The CDR3 runs 14 residues. Looked up from germline, CDR1 is MGHDK and CDR2 is SYGVNS.

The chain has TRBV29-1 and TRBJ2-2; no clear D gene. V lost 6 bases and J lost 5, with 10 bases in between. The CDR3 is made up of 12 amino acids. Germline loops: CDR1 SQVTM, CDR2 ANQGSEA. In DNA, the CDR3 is TGCAGCGTCACCCGCAAGACCGGGGAGCTGTTTTTT. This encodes CSVTRKTGELFF.

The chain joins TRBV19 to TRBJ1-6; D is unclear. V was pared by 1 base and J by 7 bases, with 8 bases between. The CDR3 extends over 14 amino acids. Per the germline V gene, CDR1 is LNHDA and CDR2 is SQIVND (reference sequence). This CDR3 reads CASSIGGFNSPLHF. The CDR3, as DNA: TGTGCCAGTAGTATAGGAGGGTTCAATTCACCCCTCCACTTT. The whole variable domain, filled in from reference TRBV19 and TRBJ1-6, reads DGGITQSPKYLFRKEGQNVTLSCEQNLNHDAMYWYRQDPGQGLRLIYYSQIVNDFQKGDIAEGYSVSREKKESFPLTVTSAQKNPTAFYLCASSIGGFNSPLHFGNGTRLTVT.

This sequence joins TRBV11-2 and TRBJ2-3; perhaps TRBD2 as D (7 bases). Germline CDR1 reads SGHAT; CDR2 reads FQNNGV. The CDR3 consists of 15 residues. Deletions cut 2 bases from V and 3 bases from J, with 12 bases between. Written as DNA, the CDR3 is TGTGCCAGCAGCTTATCTAGGGGGGGAACAGATACGCAGTATTTT. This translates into CASSLSRGGTDTQYF.

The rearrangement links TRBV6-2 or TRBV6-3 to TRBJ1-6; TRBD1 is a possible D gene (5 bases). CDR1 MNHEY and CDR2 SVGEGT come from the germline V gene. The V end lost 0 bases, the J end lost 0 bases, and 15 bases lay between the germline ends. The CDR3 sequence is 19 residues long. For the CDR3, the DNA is TGTGCCAGCAGTTACTCGATCGGGCAGGGAAGCTCCTATAATTCACCCCTCCACTTT. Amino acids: CASSYSIGQGSSYNSPLHF.

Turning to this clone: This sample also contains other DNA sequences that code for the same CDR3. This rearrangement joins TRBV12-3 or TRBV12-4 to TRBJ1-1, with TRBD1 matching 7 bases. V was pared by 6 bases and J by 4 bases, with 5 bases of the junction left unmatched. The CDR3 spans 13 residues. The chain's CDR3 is CASSLQGGTEAFF. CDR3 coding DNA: TGTGCCAGCAGCCTGCAGGGGGGCACTGAAGCTTTCTTT.

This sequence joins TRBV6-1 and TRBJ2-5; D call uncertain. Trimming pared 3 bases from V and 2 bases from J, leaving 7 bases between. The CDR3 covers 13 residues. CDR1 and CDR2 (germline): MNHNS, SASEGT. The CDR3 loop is CASSDFGQETQYF. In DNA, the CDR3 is TGTGCCAGCAGTGATTTCGGACAAGAGACCCAGTACTTC.